The 21 T cell receptor beta chains below all came from one sample that was sequenced in a study of beta chain features in type 1 diabetes. All of the isolated RNA was reverse transcribed, so expressed TCRB transcripts were sequenced. The repertoire was sequenced with immunoSEQ multiplex PCR; TCRdb's copy has only in-frame clones and lacks some. Among fewer than 400,000 clones listed, less than 9.5% were seen once. Sequenced sample: central memory CD4+ T cells from blood. These receptors all come from a woman aged 18-30 years in good health.

This chain uses TRBV11-2 with TRBJ2-3; D possibly matches TRBD1 or TRBD2 (5 bases each). Germline CDR1 reads SGHAT; CDR2 reads FQNNGV. There are 14 residues in the CDR3. V was clipped by 5 bases and J by 4 bases, with 13 bases between them. CDR3 loop: CASSQGQAADTQYF. The CDR3 DNA reads as TGTGCCAGCAGCCAAGGACAAGCGGCAGATACGCAGTATTTT.

The CDR3 bases are TGTGCCAGTAAAAGGACTAGCCAAGAGACCCAGTACTTC. Translation: CASKRTSQETQYF. This sequence joins TRBV19 and TRBJ2-5, with 7 bases that match TRBD2. The CDR3 is made up of 13 amino acids. Germline V CDR1 and CDR2: LNHDA, SQIVND (reference sequence). The ends lost 7 bases at V and 1 base at J; junction bases unmatched: 3. Full variable domain (outside the CDR3, taken from reference TRBV19 and TRBJ2-5): DGGITQSPKYLFRKEGQNVTLSCEQNLNHDAMYWYRQDPGQGLRLIYYSQIVNDFQKGDIAEGYSVSREKKESFPLTVTSAQKNPTAFYLCASKRTSQETQYFGPGTRLLVL.

This clone occurred a few times. This chain uses TRBV5-1 with TRBJ2-7; 11 nucleotides agree with TRBD2. This CDR3 spans 16 amino acids. V shed 3 bases, J shed 3 bases, and the junction held 8 bases outside the gene matches. Germline CDR1 is SGHRS and CDR2 is YFSETQ. CDR3 nucleotide sequence: TGCGCCAGCAGCTCCTCACCCACTAGCGGGAGCTACGAGCAGTACTTC. Translation: CASSSSPTSGSYEQYF.

The genes are TRBV19 and TRBJ1-4; TRBD1 aligns across 8 bases. The CDR3 spans 15 residues. The junction had 8 bases not matched to a gene; V was cut back by 3 bases and J by 8 bases. Germline V gene lookup returns CDR1 LNHDA and CDR2 SQIVND (reference sequence). The CDR3 spells CASSMGRGRKEKLFF. The CDR3 DNA follows: TGTGCCAGTAGTATGGGCAGGGGGCGCAAGGAAAAACTGTTTTTT.

This clone was observed a few times. The chain links TRBV6-4 to TRBJ2-3, with 7 bases aligning to TRBD2. CDR3 length: 14 amino acids. Germline CDR1 reads MRHNA; CDR2 reads SNTAGT. V lost 0 bases to trimming and J lost 4 bases; unmatched junction nucleotides: 1. The CDR3 nucleotides are TGTGCCAGCAGTGACTCGCGGGAGCCAGATACGCAGTATTTT. Translation: CASSDSREPDTQYF.

This clone was detected ten times or more. The rearrangement uses TRBV2 and TRBJ2-7; D gene unclear. The CDR3 spans 12 residues. Germline loops: CDR1 SNHLY, CDR2 FYNNEI. V lost 6 bases and J lost 2, with 8 bases in between. The CDR3 loop reads CASRARPYEQYF. The CDR3 nucleotides are TGTGCCAGCAGGGCCAGACCCTACGAGCAGTACTTC.

On this clone itself: This CDR3 is also generated by other DNA sequences in the sample. The rearrangement uses TRBV2 and TRBJ2-7, with TRBD2 identical over 11 bases. Germline V gene sequence: CDR1 SNHLY, CDR2 FYNNEI. There are 14 residues in the CDR3. The J segment lost 3 bases and the V segment lost 6 bases, leaving 4 bases of the junction unmatched. CDR3 sequence reads: CASRATSGVYEQYF. Here the CDR3 DNA reads TGTGCCAGCAGGGCGACTAGCGGGGTCTACGAGCAGTACTTC.

This clone turned up a few times. The chain joins TRBV4-2 to TRBJ2-7, with 7 bases that match TRBD2. Germline CDR1 and CDR2: LGHNA and YNFKEQ. J was trimmed by 3 bases and V by 4 bases; bases with no gene match: 9. CDR3 length: 15 residues. The CDR3 nucleotides read TGTGCCAGCAGCCCGCACCAGACTAGCAACTACGAGCAGTACTTC. This gives the protein CASSPHQTSNYEQYF.

The chain links TRBV7-2 to TRBJ1-1, with TRBD1 as a possible D gene (6 bases). The CDR3 covers 15 residues. Between the trimmed V and J ends, which lost 0 bases and 5 bases, there was a span of 13 bases. From germline, CDR1 is SGHTA and CDR2 FQGNSA. In nucleotides, the CDR3 is TGTGCCAGCAGCTTAGCTCGGGGGCCCTCAACTGAAGCTTTCTTT. This translates into CASSLARGPSTEAFF.

This clone was observed many times. V usage is TRBV28 and J usage is TRBJ2-1; D is possibly TRBD1 or TRBD2 (5 bases each). This CDR3 is 14 amino acids long. V lost 5 bases, J lost 8 bases, and 16 bases lay in between. The germline gives CDR1 MDHEN, CDR2 SYDVKM. The CDR3 reads CASSPGALHYEQFF. The CDR3 bases are TGTGCCAGCAGTCCCGGGGCACTCCATTATGAGCAGTTCTTC.

CDR3 in amino acids: CASSDSWQYF. DNA of the CDR3: TGTGCCAGCAGTGATTCATGGCAGTATTTT. V and J are TRBV6-4 and TRBJ2-3; D gene unclear. V dropped 3 bases and J dropped 11 bases, with 6 bases sitting between them. Per germline, CDR1 MRHNA and CDR2 SNTAGT. The CDR3 spans 10 residues.

This clone occurred a few times. This rearrangement joins TRBV6-5 to TRBJ2-3; D perhaps matches TRBD2 (5 bases). Germline CDR1 is MNHEY and CDR2 is SVGAGI. This CDR3 is built from 15 residues. V gave up 4 bases and J gave up 2 bases, with 13 bases separating them. CDR3 protein: CASSWTRTFTDTQYF. As DNA, the CDR3 is TGTGCCAGCAGTTGGACTCGAACGTTCACAGATACGCAGTATTTT.

This sequence joins TRBV27 and TRBJ2-7, with TRBD1 matching over 8 bases. The CDR3 length is 14 residues. Trimming took 4 bases from V and 3 from J; bases not matched to a gene: 5. Germline CDR1 and CDR2: MNHEY and SMNVEV (reference sequence). The CDR3: CASSSDRVGYEQYF. CDR3 DNA: TGTGCCAGCAGTTCGGACAGGGTCGGCTACGAGCAGTACTTC.

A few counts support this clone. The J gene is TRBJ2-1, the V gene TRBV6-1, with TRBD2 matching 9 bases. J gave up 11 bases and V 6 bases, and 11 bases lay outside the gene matches. The germline V gene has CDR1 MNHNS and CDR2 SASEGT. This CDR3 spans 14 amino acids. The DNA for the CDR3 is TGTGCCAGCAGCGGTGCGGGAGGGCCTGGGAAGCAGTTCTTC. It encodes CASSGAGGPGKQFF.

In this sample, this clone turned up a few times. This chain uses TRBV28 with TRBJ2-7; no definite D call. The CDR3 consists of 12 residues. The V gene's germline CDR1 is MDHEN and CDR2 SYDVKM. With 8 bases removed from V and 3 bases from J, the gap between germline ends came to 11 bases. CDR3 nucleotides: TGTGCCAGCTCCCCCAGCTTCTACGAGCAGTACTTC. Encoded protein: CASSPSFYEQYF.

This clone was recorded a few times. V gene TRBV5-4 combines with J gene TRBJ1-2, with D unclear. The V end lost 5 bases, the J end lost 2 bases, and 13 bases lay between the germline ends. The CDR3 runs 14 residues. Germline-derived CDR1 and CDR2 are SGHNT and YYREEE (reference sequence). The CDR3 DNA reads as TGTGCCAGCAGTTCAGGCAGCAGGAACTATGGCTACACCTTC. Translating gives CASSSGSRNYGYTF.

In its sample, this clone was seen a few times. The chain has TRBV18 and TRBJ2-7, with D unclear. Trimming took 3 bases from V and 6 from J, leaving 9 bases between them. Germline values: CDR1 KGHSH, CDR2 LQKENI. This CDR3 contains 12 residues. CDR3 bases: TGTGCCAGCTCACCTAATGCTCCCGAGCAGTACTTC. Protein sequence: CASSPNAPEQYF.

This clone was picked up many times. This chain joins TRBV18 and TRBJ2-1; 8 bases agree with TRBD2. The length of the CDR3 is 16 residues. The V and J ends lost 6 bases and 8 bases, in that order; junction bases with no gene match: 15. Germline CDR1 is KGHSH and CDR2 is LQKENI. CDR3 DNA: TGTGCCAGCTCCCCCACGAACGGGAGGGCCTCGGATGAGCAGTTCTTC. Residues: CASSPTNGRASDEQFF.

The CDR3: CATSRDYYNEQFF. The CDR3 DNA reads as TGTGCCACCAGCCGGGACTATTACAATGAGCAGTTCTTC. This chain connects TRBV15 to TRBJ2-1, with 7 positions matching TRBD2. Looked up from germline, CDR1 is LNHNV and CDR2 is YYDKDF (reference sequence). The junction had 2 bases not matched to a gene; V was cut back by 5 bases and J by 4 bases. The CDR3 runs 13 residues.

This clone was counted ten times or more. The rearrangement joins TRBV7-9 to TRBJ2-1, with TRBD2 as a possible D gene (5 bases). The CDR3 loop spans 15 amino acids. Per germline, CDR1 SEHNR and CDR2 FQNEAQ (reference sequence). The V end lost 8 bases, the J end lost 9 bases, and 23 bases lay between the germline ends. The CDR3 DNA sequence: TGTGCCAGCTCCTTTAGGGCCGGCGGAGAGGGTGAGCAGTTCTTC. This sequence encodes CASSFRAGGEGEQFF.

The chain is built from TRBV7-8 and TRBJ1-1; D is unresolved. Trimming shortened V by 5 bases and J by 1 base, and 11 bases separated the two germline ends. Germline values: CDR1 SGHVS, CDR2 FQNEAQ. The CDR3 runs 14 residues. CDR3 sequence: CASSATAGNTEAFF. CDR3 sequence (DNA): TGTGCCAGCAGCGCTACCGCAGGGAACACTGAAGCTTTCTTT.